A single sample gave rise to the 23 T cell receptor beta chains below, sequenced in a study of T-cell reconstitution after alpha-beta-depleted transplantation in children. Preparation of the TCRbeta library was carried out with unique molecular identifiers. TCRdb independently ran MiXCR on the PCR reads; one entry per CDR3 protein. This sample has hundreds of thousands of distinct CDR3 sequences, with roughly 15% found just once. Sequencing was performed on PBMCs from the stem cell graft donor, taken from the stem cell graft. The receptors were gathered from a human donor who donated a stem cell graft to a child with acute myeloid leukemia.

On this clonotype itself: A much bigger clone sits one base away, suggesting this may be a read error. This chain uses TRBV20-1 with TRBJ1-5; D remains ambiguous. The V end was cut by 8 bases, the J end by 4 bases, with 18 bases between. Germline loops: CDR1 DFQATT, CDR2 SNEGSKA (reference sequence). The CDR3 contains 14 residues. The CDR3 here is CSISTLQINQPQHF. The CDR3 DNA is TGCAGTATTTCCACCCTTCAGATTAATCAGCCCCAGCATTTT.

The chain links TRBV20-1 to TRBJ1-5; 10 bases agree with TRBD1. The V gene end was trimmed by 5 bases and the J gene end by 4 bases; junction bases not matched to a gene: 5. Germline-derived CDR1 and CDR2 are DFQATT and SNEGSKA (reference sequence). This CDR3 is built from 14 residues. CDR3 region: CSARRQGANQPQHF. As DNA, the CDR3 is TGCAGTGCTCGGAGACAGGGGGCTAATCAGCCCCAGCATTTT.

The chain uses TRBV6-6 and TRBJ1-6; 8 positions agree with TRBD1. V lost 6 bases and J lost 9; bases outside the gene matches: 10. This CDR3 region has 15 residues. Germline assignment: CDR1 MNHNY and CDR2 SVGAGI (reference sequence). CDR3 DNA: TGTGCCAGCAGATTGACAGGGGACCGGGGTTCACCCCTCCACTTT. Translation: CASRLTGDRGSPLHF.

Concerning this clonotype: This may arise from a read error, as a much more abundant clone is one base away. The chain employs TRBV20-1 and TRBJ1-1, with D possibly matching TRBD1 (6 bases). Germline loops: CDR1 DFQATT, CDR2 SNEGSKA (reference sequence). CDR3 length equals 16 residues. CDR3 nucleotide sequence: TGCAGTGCTAGAGATCCCGGGACACTAAGGAACACTGCAGCTTTCTTT. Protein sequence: CSARDPGTLRNTAAFF.

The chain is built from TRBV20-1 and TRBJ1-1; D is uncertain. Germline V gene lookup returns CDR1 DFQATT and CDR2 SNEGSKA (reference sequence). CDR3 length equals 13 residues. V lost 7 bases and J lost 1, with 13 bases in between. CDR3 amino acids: CSVAVTGNTEAFF. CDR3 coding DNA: TGCAGTGTTGCAGTTACCGGGAACACTGAAGCTTTCTTT.

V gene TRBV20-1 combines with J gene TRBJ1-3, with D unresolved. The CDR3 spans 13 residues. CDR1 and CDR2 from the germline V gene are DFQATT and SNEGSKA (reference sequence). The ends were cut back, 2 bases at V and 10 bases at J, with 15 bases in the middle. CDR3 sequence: CSARLPLSGTIYF. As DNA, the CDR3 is TGCAGTGCTAGACTACCCCTCTCCGGGACCATATATTTT.

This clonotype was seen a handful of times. CDR3 coding DNA: TGTGCCATCAGTGGAGGCGACAGATCAATGGTCTACGAGCAGTACTTC. It translates to CAISGGDRSMVYEQYF. This rearrangement joins TRBV10-3 to TRBJ2-7; D possibly corresponds to TRBD1 (5 bases). Germline assignment: CDR1 ENHRY and CDR2 SYGVKD. V lost 4 bases and J 3 bases, leaving 19 bases between the germline ends. CDR3 length: 16 residues.

CDR3 DNA sequence: TGTGCCAGCAGCGTAGATCCCCAATCCTACGAGCAGTACTTC. This codes for CASSVDPQSYEQYF. This chain uses TRBV9 with TRBJ2-7; no clear D gene. V lost 0 bases and J 1 base, leaving 8 bases between the germline ends. The CDR3 runs to 14 residues. CDR1 is SGDLS and CDR2 is YYNGEE in the germline V gene.

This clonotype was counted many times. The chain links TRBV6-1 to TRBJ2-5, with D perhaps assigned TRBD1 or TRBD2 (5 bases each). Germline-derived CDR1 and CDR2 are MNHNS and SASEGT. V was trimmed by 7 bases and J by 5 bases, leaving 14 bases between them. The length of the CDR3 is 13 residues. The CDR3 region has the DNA TGTGCCAGCAAAGGGGCTAGCTTTGAGACCCAGTACTTC. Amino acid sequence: CASKGASFETQYF.

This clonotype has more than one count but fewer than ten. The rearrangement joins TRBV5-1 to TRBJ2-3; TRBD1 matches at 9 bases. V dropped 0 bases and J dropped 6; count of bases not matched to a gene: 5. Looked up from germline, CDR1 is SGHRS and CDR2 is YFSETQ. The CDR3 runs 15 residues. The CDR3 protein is CASSLGDREADTQYF. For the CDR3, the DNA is TGCGCCAGCAGCTTGGGGGACAGGGAGGCGGATACGCAGTATTTT.

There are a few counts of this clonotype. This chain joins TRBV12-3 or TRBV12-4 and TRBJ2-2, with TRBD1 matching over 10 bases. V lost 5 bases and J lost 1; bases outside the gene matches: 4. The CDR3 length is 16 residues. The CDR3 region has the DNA TGTGCCAGCAGTCGGACAGGGGGACTGAACACCGGGGAGCTGTTTTTT. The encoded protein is CASSRTGGLNTGELFF.

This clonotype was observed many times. In nucleotides, the CDR3 is TGCAGCGTTGAGGGACAGGGATCCTACAATGAGCAGTTCTTC. Its translation: CSVEGQGSYNEQFF. This chain links TRBV29-1 with TRBJ2-1; 9 bases match TRBD1. The ends lost 3 bases at V and 1 base at J; junction bases unmatched: 1. Germline CDR1 reads SQVTM; CDR2 reads ANQGSEA. The length of the CDR3 is 14 residues.

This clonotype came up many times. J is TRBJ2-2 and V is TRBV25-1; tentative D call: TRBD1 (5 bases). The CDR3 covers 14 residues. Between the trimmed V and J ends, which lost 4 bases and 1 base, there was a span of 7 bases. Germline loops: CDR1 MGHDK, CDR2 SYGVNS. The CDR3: CASSGTLNTGELFF. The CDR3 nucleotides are TGTGCCAGCAGTGGGACACTGAACACCGGGGAGCTGTTTTTT.

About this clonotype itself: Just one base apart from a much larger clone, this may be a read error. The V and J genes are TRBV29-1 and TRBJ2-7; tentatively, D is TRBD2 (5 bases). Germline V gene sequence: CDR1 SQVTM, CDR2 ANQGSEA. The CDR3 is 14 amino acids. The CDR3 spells CSVAFGVTSYDQYF. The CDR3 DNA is TGCAGCGTTGCCTTCGGGGTGACCTCCTACGACCAGTACTTC.

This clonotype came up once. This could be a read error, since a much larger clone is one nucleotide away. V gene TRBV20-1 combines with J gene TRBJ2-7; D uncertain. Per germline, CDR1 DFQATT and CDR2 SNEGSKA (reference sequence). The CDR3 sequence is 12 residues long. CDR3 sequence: CCATDGPYEQYF. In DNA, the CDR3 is TGCTGTGCTACAGACGGTCCCTACGAGCAGTACTTC.

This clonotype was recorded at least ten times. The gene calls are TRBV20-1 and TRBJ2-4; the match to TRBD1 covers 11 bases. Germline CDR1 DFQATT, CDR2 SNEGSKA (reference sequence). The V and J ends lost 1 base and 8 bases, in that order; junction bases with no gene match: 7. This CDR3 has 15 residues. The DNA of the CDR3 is TGCAGTGCTAGAGTTCTGGGACAGGGGGAGGACATTCAGTACTTC. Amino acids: CSARVLGQGEDIQYF.

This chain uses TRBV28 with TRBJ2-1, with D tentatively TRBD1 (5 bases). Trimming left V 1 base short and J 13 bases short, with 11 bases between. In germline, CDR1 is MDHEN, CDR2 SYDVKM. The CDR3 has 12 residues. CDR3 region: CASSLLTGPQFF. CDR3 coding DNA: TGTGCCAGCAGTTTATTAACAGGACCCCAGTTCTTC.

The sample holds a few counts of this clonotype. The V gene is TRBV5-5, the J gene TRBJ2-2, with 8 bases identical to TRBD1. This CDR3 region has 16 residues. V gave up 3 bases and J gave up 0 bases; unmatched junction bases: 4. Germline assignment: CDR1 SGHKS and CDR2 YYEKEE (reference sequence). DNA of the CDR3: TGTGCCAGCAGCTCTCCAGGGGGCCCGAACACCGGGGAGCTGTTTTTT. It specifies CASSSPGGPNTGELFF.

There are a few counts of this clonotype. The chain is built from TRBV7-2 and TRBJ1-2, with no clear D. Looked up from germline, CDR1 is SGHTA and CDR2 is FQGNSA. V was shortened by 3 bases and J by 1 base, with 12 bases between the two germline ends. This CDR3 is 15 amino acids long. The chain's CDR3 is CASSFFRQINYGYTF. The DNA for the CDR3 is TGTGCCAGCAGCTTTTTCCGGCAAATTAACTATGGCTACACCTTC.

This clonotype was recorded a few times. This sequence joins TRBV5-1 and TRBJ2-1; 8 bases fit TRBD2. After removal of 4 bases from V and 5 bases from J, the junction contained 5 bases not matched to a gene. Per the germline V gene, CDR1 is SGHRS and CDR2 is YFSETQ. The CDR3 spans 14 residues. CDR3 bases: TGCGCCAGCAGCACACGGGGGGGACACAATGAGCAGTTCTTC. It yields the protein CASSTRGGHNEQFF.

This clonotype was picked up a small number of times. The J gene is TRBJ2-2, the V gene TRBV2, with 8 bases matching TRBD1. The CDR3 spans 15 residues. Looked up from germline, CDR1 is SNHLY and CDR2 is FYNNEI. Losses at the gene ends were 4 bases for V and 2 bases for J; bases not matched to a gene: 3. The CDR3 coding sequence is TGTGCCAGCAGTGGGCCAGGGGGCAACACCGGGGAGCTGTTTTTT. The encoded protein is CASSGPGGNTGELFF.

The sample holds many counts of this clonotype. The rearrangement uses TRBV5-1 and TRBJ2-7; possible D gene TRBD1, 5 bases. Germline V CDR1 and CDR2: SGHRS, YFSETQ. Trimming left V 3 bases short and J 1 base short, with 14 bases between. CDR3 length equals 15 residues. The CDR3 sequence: CASSSHRPGSYEQYF. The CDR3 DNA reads TGCGCCAGCAGCTCGCACCGCCCAGGGTCCTACGAGCAGTACTTC.

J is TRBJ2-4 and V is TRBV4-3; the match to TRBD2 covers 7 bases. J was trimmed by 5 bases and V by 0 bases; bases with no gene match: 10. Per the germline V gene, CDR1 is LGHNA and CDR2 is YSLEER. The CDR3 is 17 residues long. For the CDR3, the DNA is TGCGCCAGCAGCCAAGATGGGCCAGCTCGGGGGGAAAACATTCAGTACTTC. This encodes CASSQDGPARGENIQYF.